This T cell receptor beta chain was sequenced during a study of cytomegalovirus exposure and HLA in healthy donors. In regard to this clone: What it binds is not known.

V trimming: 2 bases; J trimming: 7 bases; junction bases outside the gene matches: 3. Germline V gene data show CDR1 as SGDLS and CDR2 as YYNGEE. The CDR3 contains 14 residues. Study conclusions and caveats: Researchers counted 180 or so TCR beta chains as cytomegalovirus-associated.

A multiplex PCR was run with 60 Vbeta primers and 13 Jbeta primers. Using immunoSEQ multiplex PCR, the repertoire was profiled, and TCRdb retains in-frame clones only, with some absent. In the table there are over 110,000 clones, around 79% of which are singletons. The gene calls are TRBV9 and TRBJ2-5, with TRBD2 matching 12 bases. Sequencing input: PBMCs. The sequence was obtained from a female donor in good health and CMV-seronegative. The CDR3 sequence is CASSVTSGGRTQYF. The CDR3 DNA sequence: TGTGCCAGCAGCGTCACTAGCGGGGGGAGGACCCAGTACTTC.